Each of the 24 T cell receptor beta chains below was sequenced from the same sample in a study of blood T cell repertoires in COVID-19. TCRdb's copy holds only in-frame clones and misses some; the assay was immunoSEQ multiplex PCR. The sample carries 200,000 or so clones, 85% to 90% recorded once. Sequencing was done on a sample of peripheral blood. These receptors came from a man over 45 with acute or convalescent COVID-19.

This clone was detected once. The rearrangement links TRBV18 to TRBJ1-1; 9 nucleotides match TRBD1. The CDR3 extends over 17 amino acids. J was trimmed by 4 bases and V by 4 bases; bases with no gene match: 13. Germline V lookup: CDR1 KGHSH, CDR2 LQKENI. The CDR3 spells CASSRSETGGLGTEAFF. The CDR3 DNA follows: TGTGCCAGCTCACGTTCGGAGACAGGGGGTCTGGGCACTGAAGCTTTCTTT.

V gene TRBV5-4 combines with J gene TRBJ1-4; 7 positions agree with TRBD1. V lost 5 bases to trimming and J lost 3 bases; unmatched junction nucleotides: 7. The CDR3 sequence is 15 residues long. Germline loops: CDR1 SGHNT, CDR2 YYREEE (reference sequence). The CDR3 spells CASRTAGGPNEKLFF. CDR3 in DNA: TGTGCCAGCAGGACCGCAGGGGGACCTAATGAAAAACTGTTTTTT. Supplemented by reference TRBV5-4 and TRBJ1-4, the full variable domain reads ETGVTQSPTHLIKTRGQQVTLRCSSQSGHNTVSWYQQALGQGPQFIFQYYREEENGRGNFPPRFSGLQFPNYSSELNVNALELDDSALYLCASRTAGGPNEKLFFGSGTQLSVL.

The chain joins TRBV7-2 to TRBJ2-3; TRBD2 agrees at 7 bases. The V segment lost 5 bases and the J segment 3 bases; nucleotides outside the gene matches: 5. This CDR3 is 14 amino acids long. Looked up from germline, CDR1 is SGHTA and CDR2 is FQGNSA. CDR3 in DNA: TGTGCCAGCAGCCAGATCGGGGGGACAGATACGCAGTATTTT. This encodes CASSQIGGTDTQYF.

The genes are TRBV30 and TRBJ1-2; D possibly corresponds to TRBD1 (6 bases). Germline V gene sequence: CDR1 GTSNPN, CDR2 SVGIG (reference sequence). Deletions cut 0 bases from V and 4 bases from J, with 9 bases between. This CDR3 comprises 13 residues. The CDR3 bases are TGTGCCTGGAGTGTACAGGGTGGCTATGGCTACACCTTC. It yields the protein CAWSVQGGYGYTF.

V gene TRBV6-5 combines with J gene TRBJ1-1; 9 nucleotides line up with TRBD1. Germline CDR1 reads MNHEY; CDR2 reads SVGAGI. The CDR3 has 15 residues. V gave up 6 bases and J gave up 6 bases; unmatched junction bases: 11. As DNA, the CDR3 is TGTGCCAGCAGAACTACGGGACAGGGAATTGCTGAAGCTTTCTTT. This encodes CASRTTGQGIAEAFF.

The gene calls are TRBV20-1 and TRBJ1-5; possibly TRBD1 for D (6 bases). Trimming took 3 bases from V and 7 from J, leaving 22 bases between them. CDR1 DFQATT and CDR2 SNEGSKA come from the germline V gene (reference sequence). This CDR3 contains 16 residues. Here the CDR3 reads CSASRAQGKDGQPQHF. The CDR3 DNA reads TGCAGTGCTAGTCGGGCGCAGGGGAAGGATGGACAGCCCCAGCATTTT.

V usage is TRBV5-8 and J usage is TRBJ2-5; 15 positions agree with TRBD2. The CDR3 sequence is 17 residues long. The V gene's germline CDR1 is SGHTS and CDR2 YDEGEE. V lost 0 bases and J lost 2; bases outside the gene matches: 2. CDR3 in amino acids: CASSLGTSGGAQETQYF. CDR3 nucleotide sequence: TGTGCCAGCAGCTTGGGGACTAGCGGGGGGGCTCAAGAGACCCAGTACTTC.

The rearrangement links TRBV5-1 to TRBJ2-1, with TRBD1 matching over 12 bases. J was trimmed by 9 bases and V by 3 bases; bases with no gene match: 10. Germline assignment: CDR1 SGHRS and CDR2 YFSETQ. The CDR3 is made up of 16 amino acids. The CDR3 sequence is CASSYQLGQGAGEQFF. The CDR3 bases are TGCGCCAGCAGCTATCAATTGGGACAGGGGGCCGGTGAGCAGTTCTTC.

J is TRBJ2-5 and V is TRBV7-9; 11 bases are a match to TRBD1. Trimming at V came to 5 bases and at J to 4 bases, leaving 3 bases not matched to a gene. Per germline, CDR1 SEHNR and CDR2 FQNEAQ (reference sequence). This CDR3 spans 14 amino acids. The CDR3 here is CASSQGTGGETQYF. As DNA, the CDR3 is TGTGCCAGCAGCCAAGGGACAGGGGGAGAGACCCAGTACTTC. Using reference TRBV7-9 and TRBJ2-5 for the parts outside the CDR3, the full variable domain is DTGVSQNPRHKITKRGQNVTFRCDPISEHNRLYWYRQTLGQGPEFLTYFQNEAQLEKSRLLSDRFSAERPKGSFSTLEIQRTEQGDSAMYLCASSQGTGGETQYFGPGTRLLVL.

The rearrangement joins TRBV7-2 to TRBJ1-3; the D gene is possibly TRBD1 (5 bases). CDR1 SGHTA and CDR2 FQGNSA come from the germline V gene. This CDR3 contains 16 residues. V dropped 3 bases and J dropped 4 bases, with 16 bases sitting between them. The chain's CDR3 is CASSFGTPRGGNTIYF. CDR3 nucleotide sequence: TGTGCCAGCAGCTTCGGGACGCCGCGGGGGGGAAACACCATATATTTT.

V is TRBV30 and J is TRBJ1-5; TRBD1 matches 7 bases. The CDR3 sequence is 16 residues long. CDR1 GTSNPN and CDR2 SVGIG come from the germline V gene (reference sequence). Trimming cost V 3 bases and J 1 base; bases outside gene matches: 9. CDR3 bases: TGTGCCTGGAGCAGTCCAGGGGGAGCGAGCAATCAGCCCCAGCATTTT. Its protein is CAWSSPGGASNQPQHF.

The J gene is TRBJ2-7, the V gene TRBV18; D not certain. This CDR3 has 11 residues. Germline V gene data show CDR1 as KGHSH and CDR2 as LQKENI. Trimming shortened V by 3 bases and J by 2 bases, and 2 bases separated the two germline ends. The CDR3 is CASSPAYEQYF. In nucleotides, the CDR3 is TGTGCCAGCTCACCCGCCTACGAGCAGTACTTC.

The gene calls are TRBV11-2 and TRBJ2-7, with a weak D call TRBD1 (5 bases). CDR3 length: 14 amino acids. Germline CDR1 reads SGHAT; CDR2 reads FQNNGV. V gave up 1 base and J gave up 4 bases, with 11 bases separating them. The CDR3 nucleotides are TGTGCCAGCAGCTTAGCAAATAAGGGGTACGAGCAGTACTTC. Amino acids: CASSLANKGYEQYF.

V and J are TRBV3-1 (or the pseudogene TRBV3-2) and TRBJ1-6; no reliable D call. The germline V gene has CDR1 LGHDT and CDR2 YNNKEL (reference sequence). The CDR3 is made up of 14 amino acids. V lost 5 bases and J 10 bases, leaving 15 bases between the germline ends. The CDR3 sequence is CASSITGNESPLHF. For the CDR3, the DNA is TGTGCCAGCAGCATTACGGGAAACGAGTCACCCCTCCACTTT.

As concerns this clone: This specimen includes other DNA sequences encoding the same CDR3. This chain uses TRBV10-3 with TRBJ1-4, with a possible D match to TRBD1 (5 bases). CDR3 length: 12 amino acids. Trimming removed 8 bases at V and 8 bases at J, with 12 bases between. CDR1 ENHRY and CDR2 SYGVKD come from the germline V gene. The CDR3 loop reads CAIGPPGEKLFF. CDR3 DNA: TGTGCCATCGGTCCCCCAGGGGAAAAACTGTTTTTT.

This chain links TRBV5-1 with TRBJ1-1; 10 nucleotides line up with TRBD1. V lost 4 bases to trimming and J lost 1 base; unmatched junction nucleotides: 7. The CDR3 has 16 amino acids. CDR1 is SGHRS, CDR2 YFSETQ, per germline. DNA for the CDR3: TGCGCCAGCAGCATATCCGGGACAGGGGAGAACACTGAAGCTTTCTTT. Translated, it gives CASSISGTGENTEAFF. Combining the CDR3 with reference TRBV5-1 and TRBJ1-1 gives the whole variable domain KAGVTQTPRYLIKTRGQQVTLSCSPISGHRSVSWYQQTPGQGLQFLFEYFSETQRNKGNFPGRFSGRQFSNSRSEMNVSTLELGDSALYLCASSISGTGENTEAFFGQGTRLTVV.

This clone was detected only once. J is TRBJ1-1 and V is TRBV11-3; 7 nucleotides line up with TRBD1. The V gene's germline CDR1 is SGHNT and CDR2 YENEEA. The CDR3 has 14 amino acids. Losses at the gene ends were 5 bases for V and 1 base for J; bases not matched to a gene: 4. Written as DNA, the CDR3 is TGTGCCAGCAGCCCTCGGGACAGGAACACTGAAGCTTTCTTT. It encodes CASSPRDRNTEAFF.

V usage is TRBV19 and J usage is TRBJ2-1; D might be TRBD1 (6 bases). V was pared by 9 bases and J by 5 bases, with 32 bases between. CDR1 LNHDA and CDR2 SQIVND come from the germline V gene (reference sequence). The CDR3 covers 19 residues. The CDR3 sequence is CASNIQGLSARQENNEQFF. As DNA, the CDR3 is TGTGCCAGCAACATTCAGGGGCTAAGCGCCCGACAGGAGAACAATGAGCAGTTCTTC.

V and J are TRBV13 and TRBJ2-5; D not certain. Trimming took 5 bases from V and 5 from J, leaving 15 bases between them. The CDR3 is made up of 14 amino acids. Germline values: CDR1 PRHDT, CDR2 FYEKMQ (reference sequence). In nucleotides, the CDR3 is TGTGCCAGCAGCAGCTTAACCTCCCGGGAGACCCAGTACTTC. Translated, it gives CASSSLTSRETQYF.

This chain joins TRBV5-4 and TRBJ1-2, with TRBD1 matching over 10 bases. Germline V gene sequence: CDR1 SGHNT, CDR2 YYREEE (reference sequence). Trimming cost V 0 bases and J 2 bases; bases outside gene matches: 4. The length of the CDR3 is 16 residues. This chain's CDR3 is CASSLAPGQGNYGYTF. CDR3 DNA sequence: TGTGCCAGCAGCTTGGCCCCGGGACAGGGGAACTATGGCTACACCTTC.

The rearrangement links TRBV18 to TRBJ1-1; a possible D gene is TRBD1 (5 bases). Germline CDR1 reads KGHSH; CDR2 reads LQKENI. Trimming pared 0 bases from V and 11 bases from J, leaving 13 bases between. The CDR3 has 13 amino acids. The CDR3 region is CASSPPPQGVAFF. DNA of the CDR3: TGTGCCAGCTCACCACCTCCGCAGGGCGTTGCTTTCTTT.

The chain links TRBV2 to TRBJ1-6; 7 bases fit TRBD1. Germline trimming cut 9 bases from V and 4 bases from J; bases unmatched to any gene: 9. This CDR3 contains 15 residues. CDR1 SNHLY and CDR2 FYNNEI come from the germline V gene. CDR3 sequence (DNA): TGTGCCAGTAGGAGACAGGGACAATATAATTCACCCCTCCACTTT. Protein: CASRRQGQYNSPLHF.

The rearrangement links TRBV7-2 to TRBJ1-1, with D possibly matching TRBD1 (6 bases). This CDR3 region has 13 residues. Germline CDR1 and CDR2: SGHTA and FQGNSA. V was shortened by 6 bases and J by 7 bases, with 15 bases between the two germline ends. The CDR3 reads CASRQGSEGEAFF. DNA of the CDR3: TGTGCCAGCAGACAGGGTTCAGAAGGTGAAGCTTTCTTT.

The CDR3 nucleotides read TGTGCCAGCGCCCGGACAGGGGCTGAGGGCTACACCTTC. It encodes CASARTGAEGYTF. This chain uses TRBV6-6 with TRBJ1-2; 9 bases line up with TRBD1. The trim removed 8 bases at V and 8 bases at J, leaving 9 bases unmatched. Per the germline V gene, CDR1 is MNHNY and CDR2 is SVGAGI (reference sequence). The CDR3 runs to 13 residues.